This T cell receptor (beta chain) was identified during a study of T cells after yellow fever vaccination. MiXCR, applied by TCRdb to the 5' RACE reads, yields one record per CDR3 protein. The sample lists a few hundred thousand distinct CDR3 sequences, about 4% occurring once. This clonotype was counted ten times or more. The germline V gene encodes CDR1 SGHRS and CDR2 YFSETQ. The CDR3 contains 14 residues. V lost 1 base and J lost 0, with 8 bases in between. The rearrangement uses TRBV5-1 and TRBJ2-7; D possibly corresponds to TRBD2 (5 bases). The sequenced sample was PBMCs, obtained 5 days after the yellow fever booster vaccination. The sequence derives from a man aged 18 to 29 who received the YFV17D yellow fever vaccine. The CDR3 bases are TGCGCCAGCAGCTTGTCGGGGAGCTCCTACGAGCAGTACTTC. This codes for CASSLSGSSYEQYF.